This T cell receptor beta chain came from a study of T cell changes during pregnancy in multiple sclerosis. Data came from immunoSEQ multiplex PCR; TCRdb stores just in-frame clones and leaves some out. This sample has about 22,000 clones, with over 75% found just once. As for this clone: This sample also contains other DNA sequences that code for the same CDR3.

The sequence was collected from a female donor with multiple sclerosis, enrolled in a pregnancy study. Here the sequenced sample was CD8+ T cells from peripheral blood mononuclear cells, taken after pregnancy.

CDR3 in amino acids: CASSFADSSYEQYF. CDR3 coding DNA: TGTGCCAGCAGCTTCGCGGACAGCTCCTACGAGCAGTACTTC. The V call is TRBV11-2, the J call TRBJ2-7; D may be TRBD1 (6 bases). With 3 bases removed from V and 0 bases from J, the gap between germline ends came to 9 bases. The CDR3 totals 14 residues. Germline loops: CDR1 SGHAT, CDR2 FQNNGV.